The 6 T cell receptor beta chains below all came from one sample that was sequenced in a study of cytomegalovirus exposure and HLA in healthy donors. Sequencing used immunoSEQ multiplex PCR; TCRdb keeps in-frame clones, though not all of them. Of about 130,000 clones listed, 70% to 85% are singletons. Sample: PBMCs. The receptors stem from a man aged 25 to 40 in good health and CMV-seropositive.

This chain links TRBV6-5 with TRBJ2-5, with D maybe TRBD1 (6 bases). The germline V and J ends were trimmed by 6 bases and 4 bases, with 18 bases remaining between them. CDR3 length: 15 residues. Germline assignment: CDR1 MNHEY and CDR2 SVGAGI. In DNA form, the CDR3 reads TGTGCCAGCAGCAGGGGCCAGAGCTTAGGAGAGACCCAGTACTTC. Protein sequence: CASSRGQSLGETQYF.

The V gene is TRBV6-5, the J gene TRBJ2-3; 10 nucleotides align to TRBD2. J gave up 1 base and V 6 bases, and 1 base lay outside the gene matches. This CDR3 region has 14 residues. CDR1 MNHEY and CDR2 SVGAGI come from the germline V gene. In nucleotides, the CDR3 is TGTGCCAGCAGAGGGACTAGCGGCACAGATACGCAGTATTTT. It yields the protein CASRGTSGTDTQYF.

The chain combines TRBV11-1 with TRBJ1-1; D remains unclear. V lost 1 base, J lost 1 base, and 7 bases lay in between. Germline CDR1 reads SGHAT; CDR2 reads FQDESV (reference sequence). The CDR3 spans 14 residues. The chain's CDR3 is CASSLGRQNTEAFF. The CDR3 DNA reads as TGTGCCAGCAGCTTAGGAAGACAGAACACTGAAGCTTTCTTT.

The genes are TRBV10-3 and TRBJ1-2, with D possibly being TRBD1 (5 bases). CDR3 length: 12 residues. V was trimmed by 4 bases and J by 9 bases, leaving 12 bases between them. The germline gives CDR1 ENHRY, CDR2 SYGVKD. CDR3 sequence: CAISVIGGSYTF. Here the CDR3 DNA reads TGTGCCATCAGTGTAATTGGGGGGAGCTACACCTTC.

The chain links TRBV5-4 to TRBJ1-1, with D hard to call. The CDR3 extends over 14 amino acids. CDR1 is SGHNT and CDR2 is YYREEE in the germline V gene (reference sequence). V was trimmed by 7 bases and J by 0 bases, leaving 13 bases between them. CDR3: CASHLERLNTEAFF. CDR3 nucleotide sequence: TGTGCCAGCCATTTGGAGAGGCTGAACACTGAAGCTTTCTTT.

The chain recombines TRBV7-6 with TRBJ2-2, with D possibly TRBD1 on 5 matching bases. This CDR3 has 14 amino acids. Germline assignment: CDR1 SGHVS and CDR2 FNYEAQ. V dropped 4 bases and J dropped 6 bases, with 12 bases sitting between them. As DNA, the CDR3 is TGTGCCAGCAGCTCACTATCACAGGCCGGGGAGCTGTTTTTT. This gives the protein CASSSLSQAGELFF.